This TCR beta chain was documented in a study of beta chain features in type 1 diabetes. Study summary: Across the samples, 100 million to 130 million sorted cells were examined in total.

The CDR3 extends over 15 amino acids. V lost 2 bases, J lost 1 base, and 12 bases lay in between. Germline CDR1 SGHRS, CDR2 YFSETQ. This clone showed up just a few times. Its target is unknown. Averaging about 116 mL, one heparinised blood draw came from each individual donor. General study results and limits: A pattern of fewer insertions and more deletions at VDJ junctions was seen in type 1 diabetes patients.

Every bit of the isolated RNA underwent reverse transcription, so sequencing read expressed TCRB transcripts. Measured with immunoSEQ multiplex PCR; TCRdb has only the in-frame clones, and not every one. The sample holds roughly 500,000 clones, approximately 10% seen once. Sequenced material: naive CD4+ T cells from blood. The receptor was isolated from a young woman in good health. The chain recombines TRBV5-1 with TRBJ1-1; TRBD1 might be the D (5 bases). The CDR3 DNA sequence: TGCGCCAGCAGCTTATCTACAGGTCAGAACACTGAAGCTTTCTTT. Protein sequence: CASSLSTGQNTEAFF. The entire variable domain, with the rest obtained from reference TRBV5-1 and TRBJ1-1, is as follows: KAGVTQTPRYLIKTRGQQVTLSCSPISGHRSVSWYQQTPGQGLQFLFEYFSETQRNKGNFPGRFSGRQFSNSRSEMNVSTLELGDSALYLCASSLSTGQNTEAFFGQGTRLTVV.